The entry below describes one TCR beta chain. Its matching antigen is unknown. The data derive from a study of T-cell reconstitution after alpha-beta-depleted transplantation in children. Findings of the study overall: Alpha-beta T cells about two months after transplant reportedly derived from several hundred expanded graft clones.

Unique molecular identifiers were used to barcode this TCRbeta library. TCRdb re-called the PCR reads through MiXCR, storing one row per CDR3 protein. This sample yields around 78,000 distinct CDR3 sequences, of which 13% to 15% are seen a single time; about 26% belongs to the top ten. Germline CDR1 and CDR2: MGHDK and SYGVNS. CDR3 length: 16 residues. V lost 2 bases and J 6 bases, leaving 16 bases between the germline ends. This sequence joins TRBV25-1 and TRBJ2-2; D perhaps matches TRBD1 (6 bases). The sample consisted of PBMCs, mostly from graft donor cells, taken 180 days after TCRalphabeta/CD19-depleted stem cell transplant. The TCR sequence derives from a male patient between 2 and 15 years old who had a stem cell transplant for acute lymphoblastic leukemia, so the T cells may come from the graft donor. The CDR3 is CASSETGQLQSGELFF. In DNA, the CDR3 is TGTGCCAGCAGTGAAACCGGACAGCTTCAGTCCGGGGAGCTGTTTTTT. Supplemented by reference TRBV25-1 and TRBJ2-2, the full variable domain reads EADIYQTPRYLVIGTGKKITLECSQTMGHDKMYWYQQDPGMELHLIHYSYGVNSTEKGDLSSESTVSRIRTEHFPLTLESARPSHTSQYLCASSETGQLQSGELFFGEGSRLTVL.